This is a list of T cell receptor beta chains from one sample in a study of blood T cell repertoires in COVID-19. Only in-frame clones appear in the TCRdb table, and some are missing; sequencing was by immunoSEQ multiplex PCR. The sample lists about 85,000 clones, around 80% seen once, with around 1.3% in the top ten. The material sequenced was peripheral blood. The receptors stem from a woman older than 75 with acute or convalescent COVID-19. CDR3s include the opening cysteine and the closing phenylalanine or tryptophan. The order of the fields is CDR3 DNA, CDR3 protein, clone size, J gene, D gene, V gene. A D gene is named only where the DNA matches it firmly. Only part of the rows carry a size: once, few, many, or a class if the clone is expanded.

TGTGCCACCAGCAGAGTTAGCGGGGGGCCAGAGACCCAGTACTTC CATSRVSGGPETQYF . TRBJ2-5 TRBD2 TRBV15
TGTGCCAGCAGCTTCGGGGAGGGCACTGAAGCTTTCTTT CASSFGEGTEAFF . TRBJ1-1 . TRBV11-2
TGTGCCAGCCTGGTTCAGGGCCGGGGGAGCTACACCTTC CASLVQGRGSYTF few TRBJ1-2 . TRBV6-5
TGTGCCAGCAGCTTGGGTCTAGCAGGGGTAGGACAGCCCCAGCATTTT CASSLGLAGVGQPQHF few TRBJ1-5 . TRBV5-5
TGTGCCAGCAGTTCCGGGACAGGGACCTACGAGCAGTACTTC CASSSGTGTYEQYF . TRBJ2-7 TRBD1 TRBV6-6
TGTGCCAGCAGCCGGACAGGGAAAAGCACAGATACGCAGTATTTT CASSRTGKSTDTQYF . TRBJ2-3 TRBD1 TRBV5-6
TGTGCCACTGGGGGGGGCTCTTCACCCCTCCACTTT CATGGGSSPLHF . TRBJ1-6 . TRBV6-6
TGCGCCAGCAGTGTTTCAAGCGGGGCTAACACCGGGGAGCTGTTTTTT CASSVSSGANTGELFF . TRBJ2-2 TRBD2 TRBV10-1
TGTGCCAGCAGCCCCAAAGTCAGGATTGGAAACACCATATATTTT CASSPKVRIGNTIYF . TRBJ1-3 . TRBV7-9
TGCGCCAGCAGTGAGGGCAGGGGCTTGAACACCGGGGAGCTGTTTTTT CASSEGRGLNTGELFF . TRBJ2-2 . TRBV10-1
TGCAGCGTTTCCAGGACAGGACCTAACTATGGCTACACCTTC CSVSRTGPNYGYTF . TRBJ1-2 TRBD1 TRBV29-1
TGTGCCAGCAGAAGCCAGGGGGGATCACCCCTCCACTTT CASRSQGGSPLHF . TRBJ1-6 TRBD1 TRBV25-1
TGTGCCACCAGCAGCCGACAACAACAAGAGACCCAGTACTTC CATSSRQQQETQYF . TRBJ2-5 . TRBV15
TGTGCCAGCAGCGTTGGGTTCAGGGAGACCCAGTACTTC CASSVGFRETQYF . TRBJ2-5 . TRBV9
TGTGCCAGCAGTCGTTCTCAGCCCCAGCATTTT CASSRSQPQHF . TRBJ1-5 . TRBV12-3/TRBV12-4